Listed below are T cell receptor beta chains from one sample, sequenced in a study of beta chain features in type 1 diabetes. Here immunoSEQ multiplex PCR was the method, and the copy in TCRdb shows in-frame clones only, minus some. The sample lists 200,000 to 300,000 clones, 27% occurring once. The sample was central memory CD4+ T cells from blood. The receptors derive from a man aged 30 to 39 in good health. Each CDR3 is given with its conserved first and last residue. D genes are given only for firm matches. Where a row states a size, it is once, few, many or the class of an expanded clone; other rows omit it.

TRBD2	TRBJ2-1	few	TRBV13	TGTGCCAGCAGCCGTGGGCGGGAGTCCTACAATGAGCAGTTCTTC	CASSRGRESYNEQFF
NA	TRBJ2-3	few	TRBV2	TGTGCCAGCAGTGAGGGAACTAGCACAGATACGCAGTATTTT	CASSEGTSTDTQYF
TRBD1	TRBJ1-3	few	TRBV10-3	TGTGCCATCAGTGATAGGAACAGGGGCTCTGGAAACACCATATATTTT	CAISDRNRGSGNTIYF
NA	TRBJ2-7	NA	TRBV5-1	TGCGCCAGCAGCTTGGAGCCGGGCAGGACTTCCTACGAGCAGTACTTC	CASSLEPGRTSYEQYF
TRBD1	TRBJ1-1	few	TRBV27	TGTGCCAGCAGCCGCCGGGACAGGGGCACTGAAGCTTTCTTT	CASSRRDRGTEAFF
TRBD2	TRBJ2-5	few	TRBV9	TGTGCCAGCAGCGTAGAGCGGGAGGAGGGGGAGACCCAGTACTTC	CASSVEREEGETQYF
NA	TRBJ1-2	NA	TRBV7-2	TGTGCCAGCAGCTTGGGGAAAATCAGGGGCTACACCTTC	CASSLGKIRGYTF
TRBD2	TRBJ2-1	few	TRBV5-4	TGTGCCAGCAGTCGACTAGCGGGAGGAACGTACAATGAGCAGTTCTTC	CASSRLAGGTYNEQFF
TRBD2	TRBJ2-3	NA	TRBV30	TGTGCCTGGAGTCAGGGACTAGCGGGGTCAGGGGATACGCAGTATTTT	CAWSQGLAGSGDTQYF
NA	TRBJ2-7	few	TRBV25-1	TGTGCCAGCAGTGATTGGGGGAGATCCTACGAGCAGTACTTC	CASSDWGRSYEQYF
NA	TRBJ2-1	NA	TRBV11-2	TGTGCCAGCAGCTTAGATCTAGGTGGAGGAGGATCCTACAATGAGCAGTTCTTC	CASSLDLGGGGSYNEQFF
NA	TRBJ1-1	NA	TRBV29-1	TGCAGCGCTCGAGCGAACACTGAAGCTTTCTTT	CSARANTEAFF
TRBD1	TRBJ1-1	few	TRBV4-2	TGTGCCAGCAGCCAAGACGGACAGGGGAACACTGAAGCTTTCTTT	CASSQDGQGNTEAFF
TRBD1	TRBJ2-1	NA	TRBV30	TGTGCCTGGAGTGAGCCAGGGGGTTGGTCGGACAATGAGCAGTTCTTC	CAWSEPGGWSDNEQFF
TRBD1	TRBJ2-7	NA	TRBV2	TGTGCCAGCAAACAGGACAGGGGGTACGAGCAGTACTTC	CASKQDRGYEQYF
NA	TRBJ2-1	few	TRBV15	TGTGCCACCAGCAGAGGGGCGGGGAGCTCCTACAATGAGCAGTTCTTC	CATSRGAGSSYNEQFF
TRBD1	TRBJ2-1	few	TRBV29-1	TGCACCGCAGGGGGAGCGAGGAATGAGCAGTTCTTC	CTAGGARNEQFF
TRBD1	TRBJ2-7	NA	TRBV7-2	TGTGCCAGCAGCTTTACAGGGGTGGCCGAGCAGTACTTC	CASSFTGVAEQYF
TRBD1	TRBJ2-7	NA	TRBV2	TGTGCCAGCAGTGGACAGGGGGGCTACGAGCAGTACTTC	CASSGQGGYEQYF
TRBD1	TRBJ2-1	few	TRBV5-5	TGTGCCAGCAGCGAAGGACAGGCACTCTACAATGAGCAGTTCTTC	CASSEGQALYNEQFF
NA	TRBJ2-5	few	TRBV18	TGTGCCAGCTCACCACCACCTTTTGGAAAGACCCAGTACTTC	CASSPPPFGKTQYF
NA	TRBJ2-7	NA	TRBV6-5	TGTGCCAGCAGTTACTCGAACCCGCCCTACGAGCAGTACTTC	CASSYSNPPYEQYF
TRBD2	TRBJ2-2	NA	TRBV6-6	TGTGCCAGCAGTTTGACTAGCGGCGGGGAGCTGTTTTTT	CASSLTSGGELFF
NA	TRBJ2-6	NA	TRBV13	TGTGCCAGCAGCTTAGTTGAGGGTTCTGGGGCCAACGTCCTGACTTTC	CASSLVEGSGANVLTF
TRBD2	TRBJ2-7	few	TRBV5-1	TGCGCCAGCAGCGCCTCCGGGACTAGTCTCTACGAGCAGTACTTC	CASSASGTSLYEQYF
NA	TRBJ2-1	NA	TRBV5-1	TGCGCCAGCAGCTTTTCCGGGACCGCAGACAATGAGCAGTTCTTC	CASSFSGTADNEQFF
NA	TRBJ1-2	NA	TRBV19	TGTGCCAGTAGTATACGAGACAGCCCCTATGGCTACACCTTC	CASSIRDSPYGYTF
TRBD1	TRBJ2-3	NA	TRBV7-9	TGTGCCAGCAGCGTTGACAGGGAAACAGATACGCAGTATTTT	CASSVDRETDTQYF
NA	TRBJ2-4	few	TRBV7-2	TGTGCCAGCAGCTCCGTCCCAGGGCGGGGAAACATTCAGTACTTC	CASSSVPGRGNIQYF